Listed below are T cell receptor beta chains from one sample, sequenced in a study of vaccination and CD4 T cells after COVID-19. Their antigens remain unidentified. TCRdb processed the PCR reads anew with MiXCR; each CDR3 protein has one entry. Here the sample spans tens of thousands of distinct CDR3 sequences, 30% to 35% being singletons. The sequenced sample consisted of cultured CD4+ T cells from blood. These TCRs come from a human donor with COVID-19. Each CDR3 is given with its conserved first and last residue. Each record gives: V gene, clone size, CDR3 length, J gene, D gene, CDR3 DNA, CDR3 protein. A D gene is named only where the DNA matches it firmly. Only part of the rows carry a size: once, few, many, or a class if the clone is expanded.

v_gene: TRBV7-2; abundance: .; len: 14; j_gene: TRBJ2-7; d_gene: .; CDR3nt: TGTGCCAGCAGCTTCGGGACGGCATCCTACGAGCAGTACTTC; CDR3aa: CASSFGTASYEQYF
v_gene: TRBV11-2; abundance: .; len: 13; j_gene: TRBJ2-1; d_gene: TRBD1; CDR3nt: TGTGCCAGCAGCTTAGCGGACAGGTCTGAGCAGTTCTTC; CDR3aa: CASSLADRSEQFF
v_gene: TRBV2; abundance: .; len: 13; j_gene: TRBJ2-5; d_gene: TRBD1; CDR3nt: TGTGCCAGCAGTGCGGACAGGGCCAAGACCCAGTACTTC; CDR3aa: CASSADRAKTQYF
v_gene: TRBV20-1; abundance: .; len: 13; j_gene: TRBJ2-7; d_gene: .; CDR3nt: TGCAGTGCCCCCCTAGCGCAAGCCTACGAGCAGTACTTC; CDR3aa: CSAPLAQAYEQYF
v_gene: TRBV6-5; abundance: .; len: 14; j_gene: TRBJ1-1; d_gene: .; CDR3nt: TGTGCCAGCAGTTACCGGGACGGAAAACTTGAAGCTTTCTTT; CDR3aa: CASSYRDGKLEAFF
v_gene: TRBV15; abundance: .; len: 17; j_gene: TRBJ2-7; d_gene: TRBD2; CDR3nt: TGTGCCACCAGCAGAGAGAGCGGGACTAGGGGAAACTACGAGCAGTACTTC; CDR3aa: CATSRESGTRGNYEQYF
v_gene: TRBV27; abundance: .; len: 16; j_gene: TRBJ2-3; d_gene: TRBD2; CDR3nt: TGTGCCAGCAGCCTCACTAGCGGGGGGGCAGAAGGTACGCAGTATTTT; CDR3aa: CASSLTSGGAEGTQYF
v_gene: TRBV9; abundance: .; len: 17; j_gene: TRBJ2-2; d_gene: .; CDR3nt: TGTGCCAGCAGCGTAGGAGGGGGTCCCCCTAACACCGGGGAGCTGTTTTTT; CDR3aa: CASSVGGGPPNTGELFF
v_gene: TRBV20-1; abundance: few; len: 14; j_gene: TRBJ1-2; d_gene: .; CDR3nt: TGCAGTGCTAGAGATTCGGCCGGATACTATGGCTACACCTTC; CDR3aa: CSARDSAGYYGYTF
v_gene: TRBV2; abundance: .; len: 13; j_gene: TRBJ1-6; d_gene: .; CDR3nt: TGTGCCAGCAAAGAGACAGGAAATTCACCCCTCCACTTT; CDR3aa: CASKETGNSPLHF
v_gene: TRBV7-2; abundance: once; len: 19; j_gene: TRBJ2-3; d_gene: TRBD2; CDR3nt: TGTGCCAGCAGCTTAGGACTAGCGGGGGGCGATACTAGCACAGATACGCAGTATTTT; CDR3aa: CASSLGLAGGDTSTDTQYF
v_gene: TRBV20-1; abundance: .; len: 14; j_gene: TRBJ2-7; d_gene: .; CDR3nt: TGCAGTGCTGATCGACTAGAAACCTCCTACGAGCAGTACTTC; CDR3aa: CSADRLETSYEQYF
v_gene: TRBV7-8; abundance: .; len: 16; j_gene: TRBJ2-7; d_gene: .; CDR3nt: TGTGCCAGCAGCCCCCCTACTCGACTGATAGCCTACGAGCAGTACTTC; CDR3aa: CASSPPTRLIAYEQYF
v_gene: TRBV4-1; abundance: .; len: 17; j_gene: TRBJ2-3; d_gene: .; CDR3nt: TGCGCCAGCAGCCAAGAAGGTGGACTCCGTAGCACAGATACGCAGTATTTT; CDR3aa: CASSQEGGLRSTDTQYF
v_gene: TRBV12-3/TRBV12-4; abundance: few; len: 13; j_gene: TRBJ2-5; d_gene: .; CDR3nt: TGTGCCAGCAGCTCAACAGGGAGGGAGACCCAGTACTTC; CDR3aa: CASSSTGRETQYF
v_gene: TRBV20-1; abundance: .; len: 14; j_gene: TRBJ1-3; d_gene: .; CDR3nt: TGCAGTGCTAGGACATGGGGTAGTGGAAACACCATATATTTT; CDR3aa: CSARTWGSGNTIYF
v_gene: TRBV29-1; abundance: once; len: 14; j_gene: TRBJ1-5; d_gene: TRBD1; CDR3nt: TGCAGCGTTGGTTTGACAGGGGTCGATCAGCCCCAGCATTTT; CDR3aa: CSVGLTGVDQPQHF
v_gene: TRBV2; abundance: few; len: 13; j_gene: TRBJ2-5; d_gene: .; CDR3nt: TGTGCCAGCAGTGAAATCAGCGGGCAGACCCAGTACTTC; CDR3aa: CASSEISGQTQYF
v_gene: TRBV11-3; abundance: .; len: 19; j_gene: TRBJ2-1; d_gene: TRBD1; CDR3nt: TGTGCCAGCAACAATTTTTTCGACTCCGGGACAGGAGACTACAATGAGCAGTTCTTC; CDR3aa: CASNNFFDSGTGDYNEQFF
v_gene: TRBV7-9; abundance: few; len: 16; j_gene: TRBJ2-5; d_gene: TRBD2; CDR3nt: TGTGCCAGCAGCCCGGGACTAGCGGGGGGGCGAGAGACCCAGTACTTC; CDR3aa: CASSPGLAGGRETQYF
v_gene: TRBV20-1; abundance: .; len: 20; j_gene: TRBJ1-5; d_gene: .; CDR3nt: TGCAGTGCTAGAGAAAACTTCTTCTCGACAGGACCGTTGGCTAATCAGCCCCAGCATTTT; CDR3aa: CSARENFFSTGPLANQPQHF
v_gene: TRBV20-1; abundance: .; len: 14; j_gene: TRBJ2-5; d_gene: .; CDR3nt: TGCAGTGCTAGGGACAGACGGTACCAAGAGACCCAGTACTTC; CDR3aa: CSARDRRYQETQYF
v_gene: TRBV19; abundance: few; len: 15; j_gene: TRBJ1-5; d_gene: .; CDR3nt: TGTGCCAGTAGTGGAATCGGGAATAACAATCAGCCCCAGCATTTT; CDR3aa: CASSGIGNNNQPQHF
v_gene: TRBV19; abundance: .; len: 13; j_gene: TRBJ1-1; d_gene: .; CDR3nt: TGTGCCAGTAGTTCTCTTGGGGGCACTGAAGCTTTCTTT; CDR3aa: CASSSLGGTEAFF
v_gene: TRBV5-6; abundance: few; len: 17; j_gene: TRBJ2-1; d_gene: TRBD1; CDR3nt: TGTGCCAGCAGCTTGTCTAGTGTCGGGACAGGTTACAATGAGCAGTTCTTC; CDR3aa: CASSLSSVGTGYNEQFF
v_gene: TRBV7-9; abundance: few; len: 14; j_gene: TRBJ2-7; d_gene: .; CDR3nt: TGTGCCAGCAGCTTAGAACGGGGGCGCAACGAGCAGTACTTC; CDR3aa: CASSLERGRNEQYF
v_gene: TRBV11-2; abundance: .; len: 12; j_gene: TRBJ2-7; d_gene: .; CDR3nt: TGTGCCAGCAGCTCAGGACCCTACGAGCAGTACTTC; CDR3aa: CASSSGPYEQYF
v_gene: TRBV7-2; abundance: few; len: 14; j_gene: TRBJ1-2; d_gene: TRBD1; CDR3nt: TGTGCCAGCAGCCATCCGGGACAGCAGCGTGGCTACACCTTC; CDR3aa: CASSHPGQQRGYTF
v_gene: TRBV10-3; abundance: few; len: 12; j_gene: TRBJ1-2; d_gene: .; CDR3nt: TGTGCCATCAGACCAGGGGACTATGGCTACACCTTC; CDR3aa: CAIRPGDYGYTF
v_gene: TRBV7-2; abundance: few; len: 20; j_gene: TRBJ2-5; d_gene: TRBD2; CDR3nt: TGTGCCAGCAGCAAAAAGCGGAGACTAGCGGGGGACGAAACCCAAGAGACCCAGTACTTC; CDR3aa: CASSKKRRLAGDETQETQYF
v_gene: TRBV7-2; abundance: few; len: 19; j_gene: TRBJ2-4; d_gene: TRBD2; CDR3nt: TGTGCCAGCAGCTTATCTAGCGGGGGGTCGGGAATGGCCAAAAACATTCAGTACTTC; CDR3aa: CASSLSSGGSGMAKNIQYF
v_gene: TRBV7-2; abundance: few; len: 16; j_gene: TRBJ2-4; d_gene: .; CDR3nt: TGTGCCAGCAGCTTAGGAGGGGGGGGCTCGGGAAACATTCAGTACTTC; CDR3aa: CASSLGGGGSGNIQYF
v_gene: TRBV30; abundance: medium-sized; len: 13; j_gene: TRBJ1-2; d_gene: .; CDR3nt: TGTGCCTGGAGTGCTCCAGCTAACTATGGCTACACCTTC; CDR3aa: CAWSAPANYGYTF
v_gene: TRBV11-1; abundance: medium-sized; len: 14; j_gene: TRBJ2-3; d_gene: .; CDR3nt: TGTGCCAGCAGCTTATATCCCCCCACAGATACGCAGTATTTT; CDR3aa: CASSLYPPTDTQYF
v_gene: TRBV6-5; abundance: few; len: 15; j_gene: TRBJ2-7; d_gene: .; CDR3nt: TGTGCCAGCAGTTACCACGGGCAGGCCTCCTACGAGCAGTACTTC; CDR3aa: CASSYHGQASYEQYF
v_gene: TRBV30; abundance: few; len: 13; j_gene: TRBJ1-6; d_gene: .; CDR3nt: TGTGCCTGGAGTTCCCGGGAAAATTCACCCCTCCACTTT; CDR3aa: CAWSSRENSPLHF
v_gene: TRBV5-4; abundance: few; len: 16; j_gene: TRBJ1-1; d_gene: TRBD1; CDR3nt: TGTGCCAGCAAAAGGTTCCGGGACAGGGGGATATCTGAAGCTTTCTTT; CDR3aa: CASKRFRDRGISEAFF
v_gene: TRBV6-5; abundance: .; len: 15; j_gene: TRBJ1-3; d_gene: .; CDR3nt: TGTGCCAGCAGTTACAGCCCAGGGAGAGGAGACACCATATATTTT; CDR3aa: CASSYSPGRGDTIYF
v_gene: TRBV7-6; abundance: .; len: 17; j_gene: TRBJ1-3; d_gene: .; CDR3nt: TGTGCCAGCAGCTTAGGGGATGCGGGGTCACCGGGAAACACCATATATTTT; CDR3aa: CASSLGDAGSPGNTIYF
v_gene: TRBV7-9; abundance: few; len: 12; j_gene: TRBJ1-5; d_gene: .; CDR3nt: TGTGCCAGCAGCTTACTGGGACAGCCCCAGCATTTT; CDR3aa: CASSLLGQPQHF
v_gene: TRBV6-1; abundance: few; len: 14; j_gene: TRBJ1-1; d_gene: TRBD1; CDR3nt: TGTGCCAGCAAAAGGACAGGAGCGAACACTGAAGCTTTCTTT; CDR3aa: CASKRTGANTEAFF
v_gene: TRBV5-1; abundance: .; len: 16; j_gene: TRBJ2-3; d_gene: TRBD2; CDR3nt: TGCGCCAGCAGCCCGGGACTAGCGGAGACCACAGATACGCAGTATTTT; CDR3aa: CASSPGLAETTDTQYF
v_gene: TRBV10-3; abundance: few; len: 13; j_gene: TRBJ2-3; d_gene: .; CDR3nt: TGTGCCATCAGTGACGGGGGGCGAGATACGCAGTATTTT; CDR3aa: CAISDGGRDTQYF
v_gene: TRBV5-1; abundance: .; len: 16; j_gene: TRBJ1-1; d_gene: TRBD1; CDR3nt: TGCGCCAGCAGCTTTACCGGGACAGGGACGAACACTGAAGCTTTCTTT; CDR3aa: CASSFTGTGTNTEAFF
v_gene: TRBV7-2; abundance: .; len: 14; j_gene: TRBJ2-5; d_gene: TRBD1; CDR3nt: TGTGCCAGCAGCACCGACAGGGGGGGAGAGACCCAGTACTTC; CDR3aa: CASSTDRGGETQYF
v_gene: TRBV6-1; abundance: .; len: 13; j_gene: TRBJ1-2; d_gene: .; CDR3nt: TGTGCCAGCAGACCCGACGGGACCGAAGGCTACACCTTC; CDR3aa: CASRPDGTEGYTF
v_gene: TRBV5-1; abundance: .; len: 17; j_gene: TRBJ2-5; d_gene: TRBD1; CDR3nt: TGCGCCAGCAGCTTGGGGCAGGGGGCAGGAGGGCAAGAGACCCAGTACTTC; CDR3aa: CASSLGQGAGGQETQYF
v_gene: TRBV7-2; abundance: few; len: 13; j_gene: TRBJ1-2; d_gene: .; CDR3nt: TGTGCCAGCAGCTTAGTCCGGGGTGGAGGCTACACCTTC; CDR3aa: CASSLVRGGGYTF
v_gene: TRBV6-5; abundance: few; len: 14; j_gene: TRBJ1-2; d_gene: .; CDR3nt: TGTGCCAGCAGTTACTCATGGGGGGACTATGGCTACACCTTC; CDR3aa: CASSYSWGDYGYTF
v_gene: TRBV7-2; abundance: few; len: 17; j_gene: TRBJ1-2; d_gene: TRBD1; CDR3nt: TGTGCCAGCAGCTTAGGCGGACAGGGGAGCAGTCACTATGGCTACACCTTC; CDR3aa: CASSLGGQGSSHYGYTF
v_gene: TRBV7-2; abundance: .; len: 16; j_gene: TRBJ2-3; d_gene: TRBD2; CDR3nt: TGTGCCAGCAGCATGACTAGCGGGGGGGCGGCAGATACGCAGTATTTT; CDR3aa: CASSMTSGGAADTQYF
v_gene: TRBV7-2; abundance: .; len: 13; j_gene: TRBJ2-7; d_gene: TRBD1; CDR3nt: TGTGCCAGCAGCGTGGACAGGAACTACGAGCAGTACTTC; CDR3aa: CASSVDRNYEQYF
v_gene: TRBV28; abundance: .; len: 15; j_gene: TRBJ2-1; d_gene: TRBD2; CDR3nt: TGTGCCAGTACTAGCGGGGGGGCCCGGGACAATGAGCAGTTCTTC; CDR3aa: CASTSGGARDNEQFF
v_gene: TRBV6-4; abundance: .; len: 15; j_gene: TRBJ1-1; d_gene: .; CDR3nt: TGTGCCAGCAGTGATATTGCCGGTGGGAACACTGAAGCTTTCTTT; CDR3aa: CASSDIAGGNTEAFF